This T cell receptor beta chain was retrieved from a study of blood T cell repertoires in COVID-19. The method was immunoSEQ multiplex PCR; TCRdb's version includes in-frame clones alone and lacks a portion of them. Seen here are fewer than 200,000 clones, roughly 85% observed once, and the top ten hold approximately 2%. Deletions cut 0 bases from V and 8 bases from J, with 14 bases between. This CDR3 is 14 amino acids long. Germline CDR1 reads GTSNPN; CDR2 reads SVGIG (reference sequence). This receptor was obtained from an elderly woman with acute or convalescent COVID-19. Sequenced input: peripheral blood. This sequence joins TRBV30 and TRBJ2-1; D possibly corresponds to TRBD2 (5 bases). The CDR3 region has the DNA TGTGCCTGGAGTGTGTTAGCGCCGGTGGATGAGCAGTTCTTC. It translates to CAWSVLAPVDEQFF.